Listed here are 11 T cell receptor beta chains from one sample, sequenced in a study of human T cells and chemical hapten exposure. As to time point: patch test 2, 6 weeks after DPC sensitization. Sample treatment: therapeutic diphenylcyclopropenone sensitization with weekly scalp DPC. TCRdb re-analysed the RACE reads in MiXCR, keeping a single row per CDR3 protein. The table has 110,000 to 150,000 distinct CDR3 sequences, 12% seen once. The sequencing used whole blood, collected in connection with sensitization to the hapten diphenylcyclopropenone (DPC). The receptors derive from a woman aged 50 to 60 with alopecia areata. Some clones in this sample may be carry-over from other donors' samples.

The chain carries TRBV11-2 and TRBJ2-2; the D gene is possibly TRBD2 (5 bases). CDR3 length: 14 residues. Germline V gene sequence: CDR1 SGHAT, CDR2 FQNNGV. V was shortened by 6 bases and J by 0 bases, with 8 bases between the two germline ends. The CDR3 bases are TGTGCCAGCAGGGGAGAGGCGAACACCGGGGAGCTGTTTTTT. Protein sequence: CASRGEANTGELFF.

At least ten counts were recorded for this clonotype. V gene TRBV29-1 combines with J gene TRBJ2-2, with a possible D match to TRBD1 (6 bases). The CDR3 totals 14 residues. The V end lost 3 bases, the J end lost 1 base, and 9 bases lay between the germline ends. In germline, CDR1 is SQVTM, CDR2 ANQGSEA. CDR3 sequence: CSVDGQRNTGELFF. In DNA, the CDR3 is TGCAGCGTTGACGGACAGAGGAACACCGGGGAGCTGTTTTTT.

This chain uses TRBV6-5 with TRBJ2-1; no firm D call. This CDR3 spans 11 amino acids. CDR1 is MNHEY, CDR2 SVGAGI, per germline. V shed 6 bases and J shed 9 bases, with 9 bases lying between them. This CDR3 is CASRRASEQFF. The CDR3 DNA reads TGTGCCAGCAGGCGAGCGAGTGAGCAGTTCTTC.

This chain joins TRBV29-1 and TRBJ2-7; D not certain. The CDR3 has 16 amino acids. V was clipped by 5 bases and J by 3 bases, with 23 bases between them. Germline V gene data show CDR1 as SQVTM and CDR2 as ANQGSEA. CDR3 residues: CSVKWRSPFSGYEQYF. The CDR3 DNA reads TGCAGCGTTAAATGGCGGAGTCCCTTCTCGGGCTACGAGCAGTACTTC.

The table lists this clonotype with many counts. V gene TRBV27 combines with J gene TRBJ2-3, with D unresolved. This CDR3 is built from 16 residues. Trimming removed 1 base at V and 2 bases at J, with 13 bases between. Germline V CDR1 and CDR2: MNHEY, SMNVEV (reference sequence). The DNA of the CDR3 is TGTGCCAGCAGTTTATACGGCCGTACACACACAGATACGCAGTATTTT. It codes for CASSLYGRTHTDTQYF.

The chain links TRBV30 to TRBJ2-6, with 8 bases matching TRBD1. CDR1 and CDR2 from the germline V gene are GTSNPN and SVGIG (reference sequence). CDR3 size: 17 residues. The V segment lost 5 bases and the J segment 0 bases; nucleotides outside the gene matches: 9. The CDR3 is CAWGPGGPISGANVLTF. The CDR3 DNA reads TGTGCCTGGGGGCCAGGGGGCCCAATCTCTGGGGCCAACGTCCTGACTTTC.

The rearrangement links TRBV6-2 or TRBV6-3 to TRBJ2-3; 10 bases are a match to TRBD2. The ends lost 2 bases at V and 4 bases at J; junction bases unmatched: 6. Germline loops: CDR1 MNHEY, CDR2 SVGEGT. The CDR3 totals 16 residues. This CDR3 reads CASSYLEREGADTQYF. CDR3 nucleotide sequence: TGTGCCAGCAGTTACCTGGAGCGGGAGGGCGCAGATACGCAGTATTTT.

In its sample, this clonotype was seen many times. CDR3 residues: CASSQRQRTYEQYF. CDR3 sequence (DNA): TGTGCCAGCAGCCAAAGACAGCGGACCTACGAGCAGTACTTC. V and J are TRBV3-1 and TRBJ2-7; TRBD1 or TRBD2 may be the D gene (5 bases each). V dropped 2 bases and J dropped 2 bases, with 10 bases sitting between them. Germline V gene sequence: CDR1 LGHDT, CDR2 YNNKEL (reference sequence). The CDR3 is 14 amino acids.

This clonotype was found many times. The V gene is TRBV7-2, the J gene TRBJ1-1, with D perhaps TRBD1 (5 bases). V dropped 0 bases and J dropped 4 bases, with 9 bases sitting between them. The CDR3 extends over 14 amino acids. Looked up from germline, CDR1 is SGHTA and CDR2 is FQGNSA. Here the CDR3 reads CASSLAPGSTEAFF. The CDR3 region has the DNA TGTGCCAGCAGCTTAGCGCCAGGGAGCACTGAAGCTTTCTTT.

The chain employs TRBV28 and TRBJ2-5; tentative D call: TRBD2 (5 bases). CDR1 and CDR2 (germline): MDHEN, SYDVKM. This CDR3 is 13 amino acids long. The V end lost 8 bases, the J end lost 0 bases, and 10 bases lay between the germline ends. The CDR3 bases are TGTGCCAGCCGCACGGGGTACCAAGAGACCCAGTACTTC. Protein: CASRTGYQETQYF.

The chain joins TRBV11-1 to TRBJ2-2; D possibly matches TRBD1 or TRBD2 (5 bases each). The CDR3 runs 15 residues. V gave up 0 bases and J gave up 1 base, with 6 bases separating them. Germline CDR1 reads SGHAT; CDR2 reads FQDESV (reference sequence). CDR3 region: CASSLARGNTGELFF. The CDR3 nucleotides read TGTGCCAGCAGCTTAGCGAGGGGGAACACCGGGGAGCTGTTTTTT.